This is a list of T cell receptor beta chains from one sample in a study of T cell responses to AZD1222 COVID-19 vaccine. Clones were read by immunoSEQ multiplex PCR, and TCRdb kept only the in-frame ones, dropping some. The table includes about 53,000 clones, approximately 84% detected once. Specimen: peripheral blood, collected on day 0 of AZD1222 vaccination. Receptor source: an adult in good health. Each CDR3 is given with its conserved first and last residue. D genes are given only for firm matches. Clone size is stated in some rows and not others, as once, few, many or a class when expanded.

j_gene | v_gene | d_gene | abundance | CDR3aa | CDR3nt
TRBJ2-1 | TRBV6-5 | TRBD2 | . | CASSRDYNPYNEQFF | TGTGCCAGCTCCCGGGACTACAATCCGTACAATGAGCAGTTCTTC
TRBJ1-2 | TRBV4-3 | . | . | CASSHLNSNYGYTF | TGCGCCAGCAGCCACTTAAACTCTAACTATGGCTACACCTTC
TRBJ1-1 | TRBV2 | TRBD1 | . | CASSKDRGRTEAFF | TGTGCCAGCAGTAAGGACAGGGGGAGGACTGAAGCTTTCTTT
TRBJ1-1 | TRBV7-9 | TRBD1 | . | CASSPEGTGGAFF | TGTGCCAGCAGCCCCGAGGGGACAGGGGGAGCTTTCTTT
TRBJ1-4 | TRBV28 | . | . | CASTYVANEKLFF | TGTGCCAGCACGTACGTCGCTAATGAAAAACTGTTTTTT
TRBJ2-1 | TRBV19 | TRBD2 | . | CASSIWGQGLADNEQFF | TGTGCCAGTAGTATATGGGGTCAGGGACTAGCGGACAATGAGCAGTTCTTC
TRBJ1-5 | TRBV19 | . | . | CASSMFNGANQPQHF | TGTGCCAGTAGTATGTTTAATGGGGCAAATCAGCCCCAGCATTTT
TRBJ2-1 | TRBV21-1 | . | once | CASTLRKGGSPADYNEQFF | TGTGCCAGCACTCTCCGGAAGGGAGGTTCCCCCGCCGACTACAATGAGCAGTTCTTC
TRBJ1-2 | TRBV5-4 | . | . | CASSLGGTNYGYTF | TGTGCCAGCAGCTTGGGCGGGACTAACTATGGCTACACCTTC
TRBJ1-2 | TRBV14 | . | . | CASSHRGSYGYTF | TGTGCCAGCAGCCATCGGGGAAGCTATGGCTACACCTTC
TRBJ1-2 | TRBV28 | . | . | CATENYGYTF | TGTGCCACCGAGAATTATGGCTACACCTTC
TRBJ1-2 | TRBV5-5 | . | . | CASSGGISGYTF | TGTGCCAGCAGCGGCGGGATTTCCGGCTACACCTTC
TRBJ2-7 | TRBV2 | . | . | CASREDYSYEQYF | TGTGCCAGCAGGGAAGACTACTCCTACGAGCAGTACTTC
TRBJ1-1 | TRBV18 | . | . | CASSSRQAMNTEAFF | TGTGCCAGCTCATCGCGACAGGCCATGAACACTGAAGCTTTCTTT
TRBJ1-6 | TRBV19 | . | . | CASSMGGLAYNSPLHF | TGTGCCAGTAGTATGGGGGGGCTCGCCTATAATTCACCCCTCCACTTT
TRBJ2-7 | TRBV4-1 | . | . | CASSQELGDSYEQYF | TGCGCCAGCAGCCAAGAATTGGGGGACTCCTACGAGCAGTACTTC
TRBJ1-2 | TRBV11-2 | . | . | CASSPGGTRRGYGYTF | TGTGCCAGCAGCCCGGGAGGGACCCGGAGGGGCTATGGCTACACCTTC
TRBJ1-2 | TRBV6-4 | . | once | CASSEGTPPYGYTF | TGTGCCAGCAGTGAAGGGACACCACCCTATGGCTACACCTTC
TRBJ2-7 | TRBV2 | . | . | CASTGDSYEQYF | TGTGCCAGCACGGGGGATTCCTACGAGCAGTACTTC
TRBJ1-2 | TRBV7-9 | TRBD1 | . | CASSVGTAATGYTF | TGTGCCAGCAGCGTGGGGACAGCTGCCACTGGCTACACCTTC
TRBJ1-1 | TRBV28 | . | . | CASSFPDRPNTEAFF | TGTGCCAGCAGTTTTCCCGACAGGCCGAACACTGAAGCTTTCTTT
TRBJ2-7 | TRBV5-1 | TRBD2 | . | CASSLVASGSSYEQYF | TGCGCCAGCAGCTTGGTAGCTAGCGGGAGCTCCTACGAGCAGTACTTC
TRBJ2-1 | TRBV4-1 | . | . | CASSQDPKTGEGYNEQFF | TGCGCCAGCAGCCAAGATCCGAAGACAGGGGAGGGGTACAATGAGCAGTTCTTC
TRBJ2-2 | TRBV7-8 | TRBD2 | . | CASSLDSGRNTGELFF | TGTGCCAGCAGCTTAGATAGCGGGAGGAACACCGGGGAGCTGTTTTTT
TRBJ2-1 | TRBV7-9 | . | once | CASSLGSGVNEQFF | TGTGCCAGCAGCTTAGGGTCCGGGGTTAATGAGCAGTTCTTC
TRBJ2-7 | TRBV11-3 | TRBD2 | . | CASSWGGLAGTFSYEQYF | TGTGCCAGCAGCTGGGGGGGACTAGCGGGAACCTTCTCCTACGAGCAGTACTTC
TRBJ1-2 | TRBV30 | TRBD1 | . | CAWSSDRRGNYGYTF | TGTGCCTGGAGTTCGGACAGGCGGGGGAACTATGGCTACACCTTC
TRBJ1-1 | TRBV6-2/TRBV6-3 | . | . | CASSYSARGHSLGTEAFF | TGTGCCAGCAGTTACTCAGCCAGGGGCCATTCCCTGGGAACTGAAGCTTTCTTT